This entry features one T cell receptor (beta chain) sequence. The junction departs from the called germline gene at one end, perhaps through a read error. Germline lookup yields CDR1 SGHTA and CDR2 FQGTGA. The CDR3 is 9 residues long. This sample is part of a study of cytomegalovirus exposure and HLA in healthy donors. This PCR relied on a set of 60 Vbeta primers and 13 Jbeta primers. Using immunoSEQ multiplex PCR, the repertoire was profiled, and TCRdb retains in-frame clones only, with some absent. Among 130,000 to 150,000 clones listed, less than 90% were seen once. The source is a boy between 2 and 15 years old in good health and CMV-seronegative. The specimen sequenced was PBMCs. The rearrangement links TRBV7-3 to TRBJ2-7; D gene ambiguous. The CDR3 region is CASSLVGRF. CDR3 nucleotides: TGTGCCAGCAGCTTAGTTGGCCGATTC.